This entry lists 23 T cell receptor beta chains sequenced from one sample in a study of cytomegalovirus exposure and HLA in healthy donors. Amplification used 60 Vbeta primers and 13 Jbeta primers. Produced via immunoSEQ multiplex PCR; TCRdb's table is partial and in-frame only. This sample has 300,000 or so clones, with roughly 86% found just once. The material sequenced was PBMCs. These receptors all stem from a woman in her thirties or forties in good health and CMV-seropositive.

This clone has more than one count but fewer than ten. The V and J genes are TRBV6-6 and TRBJ2-1; 7 bases line up with TRBD2. The CDR3 is 15 residues long. Germline V gene data show CDR1 as MNHNY and CDR2 as SVGAGI (reference sequence). The J segment lost 9 bases and the V segment lost 6 bases, leaving 14 bases of the junction unmatched. For the CDR3, the DNA is TGTGCCAGCAGCCCAGGACTAGTTGCGGTACCTGAGCAGTTCTTC. Translating it yields CASSPGLVAVPEQFF.

This clone was seen once. V and J are TRBV19 and TRBJ1-1; possibly TRBD1 for D (5 bases). V was shortened by 3 bases and J by 6 bases, with 20 bases between the two germline ends. The CDR3 has 16 amino acids. Germline CDR1 and CDR2: LNHDA and SQIVND (reference sequence). CDR3 sequence reads: CASSIFSSAGRPEAFF. In DNA, the CDR3 is TGTGCCAGTAGTATTTTTTCGTCGGCAGGGCGTCCTGAAGCTTTCTTT. The whole variable domain, filled in from reference TRBV19 and TRBJ1-1, reads DGGITQSPKYLFRKEGQNVTLSCEQNLNHDAMYWYRQDPGQGLRLIYYSQIVNDFQKGDIAEGYSVSREKKESFPLTVTSAQKNPTAFYLCASSIFSSAGRPEAFFGQGTRLTVV.

The gene calls are TRBV6-5 and TRBJ2-2; D remains ambiguous. Germline CDR1 and CDR2: MNHEY and SVGAGI. V was trimmed by 6 bases and J by 4 bases, leaving 12 bases between them. CDR3 length equals 14 residues. Written as DNA, the CDR3 is TGTGCCAGCAGCGGGTCCACCACCACCGGGGAGCTGTTTTTT. Residues: CASSGSTTTGELFF.

The chain recombines TRBV4-3 with TRBJ2-5, with 10 bases aligning to TRBD2. The DNA end is a closer match to TRBJ2-7, so the J assignment may be wrong. The CDR3 sequence is 18 residues long. Per the germline V gene, CDR1 is LGHNA and CDR2 is YSLEER. The DNA for the CDR3 is TGCGCCAGCAGCCACCTTGTGGGGACTAGCGAGATGGGCTACGAGCAGTACTTC. Amino acid sequence: CASSHLVGTSEMGYEQYF.

The rearrangement joins TRBV30 to TRBJ2-7; 8 bases align to TRBD2. The germline V gene has CDR1 GTSNPN and CDR2 SVGIG (reference sequence). V was pared by 3 bases and J by 1 base, with 2 bases of the junction left unmatched. CDR3 size: 13 residues. The chain's CDR3 is CAWRASGSYEQYF. Here the CDR3 DNA reads TGTGCCTGGAGGGCTAGCGGGTCCTACGAGCAGTACTTC.

The chain links TRBV5-1 to TRBJ1-5, with D uncertain. Trimming took off 0 bases at V and 9 bases at J, with 10 bases between the two ends. The CDR3 extends over 13 amino acids. The germline CDR1 and CDR2 sequences are SGHRS and YFSETQ. The CDR3 region is CASSLDGEGPQHF. The CDR3, as DNA: TGCGCCAGCAGCTTGGATGGCGAGGGGCCCCAGCATTTT.

V usage is TRBV19 and J usage is TRBJ2-1; 11 bases map to TRBD2. J lost 7 bases, V lost 0 bases, and 8 bases had no gene match. This CDR3 region has 17 residues. Germline CDR1 and CDR2: LNHDA and SQIVND (reference sequence). CDR3 sequence (DNA): TGTGCCAGTAGTATAGATTATAATAGCGGGAGGGGAAATGAGCAGTTCTTC. Translating gives CASSIDYNSGRGNEQFF.

J is TRBJ2-1 and V is TRBV5-1; D not certain. The CDR3 spans 13 residues. Germline assignment: CDR1 SGHRS and CDR2 YFSETQ. The V end was cut by 0 bases, the J end by 8 bases, with 9 bases between. As DNA, the CDR3 is TGCGCCAGCAGCTTGGATCCCGTCGATGAGCAGTTCTTC. This sequence encodes CASSLDPVDEQFF. Together with reference TRBV5-1 and TRBJ2-1, the CDR3 gives the full variable domain: KAGVTQTPRYLIKTRGQQVTLSCSPISGHRSVSWYQQTPGQGLQFLFEYFSETQRNKGNFPGRFSGRQFSNSRSEMNVSTLELGDSALYLCASSLDPVDEQFFGPGTRLTVL.

The chain combines TRBV11-2 with TRBJ1-1, with TRBD1 identical over 8 bases. The CDR3 consists of 14 residues. CDR1 is SGHAT, CDR2 FQNNGV, per germline. Losses at the gene ends were 1 base for V and 4 bases for J; bases not matched to a gene: 2. The CDR3 here is CASSLVTGGTEAFF. The CDR3, as DNA: TGTGCCAGCAGCTTAGTCACAGGGGGCACTGAAGCTTTCTTT. The full variable domain, its missing parts supplied by reference TRBV11-2 and TRBJ1-1, is EAGVAQSPRYKIIEKRQSVAFWCNPISGHATLYWYQQILGQGPKLLIQFQNNGVVDDSQLPKDRFSAERLKGVDSTLKIQPAKLEDSAVYLCASSLVTGGTEAFFGQGTRLTVV.

This clone was seen more than once but under ten times. The genes are TRBV28 and TRBJ2-1; 7 bases map to TRBD2. From germline, CDR1 is MDHEN and CDR2 SYDVKM. V gave up 5 bases and J gave up 4 bases; unmatched junction bases: 14. The CDR3 totals 17 residues. The CDR3 loop is CASSTRVASGVYNEQFF. The CDR3 bases are TGTGCCAGCAGTACCCGGGTAGCGAGCGGGGTATACAATGAGCAGTTCTTC. The full variable domain, rest sourced from reference TRBV28 and TRBJ2-1, is DVKVTQSSRYLVKRTGEKVFLECVQDMDHENMFWYRQDPGLGLRLIYFSYDVKMKEKGDIPEGYSVSREKKERFSLILESASTNQTSMYLCASSTRVASGVYNEQFFGPGTRLTVL.

This clone has more than one count but fewer than ten. The gene calls are TRBV7-9 and TRBJ1-1; 7 bases line up with TRBD1. The CDR3 is 12 residues long. After removal of 1 base from V and 8 bases from J, the junction contained 1 base not matched to a gene. CDR1 is SEHNR, CDR2 FQNEAQ, per germline (reference sequence). This CDR3 reads CASSLGDSEAFF. CDR3 DNA sequence: TGTGCCAGCAGCTTAGGGGACAGCGAAGCTTTCTTT.

V and J are TRBV6-1 and TRBJ1-6; 7 bases fit TRBD1. J gave up 10 bases and V 3 bases, and 6 bases lay outside the gene matches. The length of the CDR3 is 14 residues. Germline V gives CDR1 MNHNS, CDR2 SASEGT. The CDR3 nucleotides are TGTGCCAGCAGTGACCCGGGACAGCTGTCACCCCTCCACTTT. Translated: CASSDPGQLSPLHF.

This chain links TRBV6-5 with TRBJ2-5; possible D gene TRBD2, 5 bases. The CDR3 spans 14 residues. Germline V CDR1 and CDR2: MNHEY, SVGAGI. Deletions cut 6 bases from V and 5 bases from J, with 16 bases between. For the CDR3, the DNA is TGTGCCAGCAGCCCCACTGGAGGTCGGGAGACCCAGTACTTC. It specifies CASSPTGGRETQYF.

V gene TRBV7-3 combines with J gene TRBJ2-3; a weak D match, TRBD2 (6 bases). With 3 bases removed from V and 3 bases from J, the gap between germline ends came to 13 bases. The CDR3 is 15 amino acids. Germline values: CDR1 SGHTA, CDR2 FQGTGA. The DNA of the CDR3 is TGTGCCAGCAGCTTGGGGGGAGTTGGGACAGATACGCAGTATTTT. This encodes CASSLGGVGTDTQYF. Supplemented by reference TRBV7-3 and TRBJ2-3, the full variable domain reads GAGVSQTPSNKVTEKGKYVELRCDPISGHTALYWYRQSLGQGPEFLIYFQGTGAADDSGLPNDRFFAVRPEGSVSTLKIQRTERGDSAVYLCASSLGGVGTDTQYFGPGTRLTVL.

The chain is built from TRBV29-1 and TRBJ2-3; D gene ambiguous. This CDR3 region has 12 residues. Trimming left V 7 bases short and J 6 bases short, with 14 bases between. Germline V gene data show CDR1 as SQVTM and CDR2 as ANQGSEA. The CDR3 DNA reads as TGCAGCGCTGTTCCTACCTCCGATACGCAGTATTTT. Translation: CSAVPTSDTQYF.

This clone was found a few times. V and J are TRBV28 and TRBJ1-2, with a tentative D call TRBD1 (5 bases). CDR1 and CDR2 (germline): MDHEN, SYDVKM. The CDR3 has 14 amino acids. V lost 3 bases and J 5 bases, leaving 13 bases between the germline ends. DNA of the CDR3: TGTGCCAGCAGTTTTGACAGCTTTGGATATGGCTACACCTTC. It translates to CASSFDSFGYGYTF.

V is TRBV6-6 and J is TRBJ1-2; D unclear. This CDR3 is built from 16 residues. CDR1 is MNHNY and CDR2 is SVGAGI in the germline V gene (reference sequence). V was cut by 0 bases and J by 0 bases, with 11 bases left in between. The CDR3 nucleotides read TGTGCCAGCAGTTACTCGAAAGGAGATTCTAACTATGGCTACACCTTC. Its translation: CASSYSKGDSNYGYTF.

Worth noting for this clone: Other DNA sequences in this sample translate to the same CDR3. The CDR3 DNA is TGTGCCAGCAGTCTGGGGGGGCTGATGAACACTGAAGCTTTCTTT. This sequence encodes CASSLGGLMNTEAFF. The rearrangement links TRBV28 to TRBJ1-1, with D perhaps TRBD1 (6 bases). Germline V gives CDR1 MDHEN, CDR2 SYDVKM. Between the trimmed V and J ends, which lost 5 bases and 0 bases, there was a span of 13 bases. The CDR3 runs 15 residues.

CDR3 nucleotide sequence: TGCGCCAGCAGCCTCGGGGGTGAAGAAAAACTGTTTTTT. Its translation: CASSLGGEEKLFF. The V call is TRBV4-1, the J call TRBJ1-4, with a weak D call TRBD1 (5 bases). Germline V gene data show CDR1 as MGHRA and CDR2 as YSYEKL. The CDR3 spans 13 residues. V dropped 4 bases and J dropped 8 bases, with 11 bases sitting between them.

This clone turned up a few times. V gene TRBV30 combines with J gene TRBJ1-2; D call uncertain. Germline loops: CDR1 GTSNPN, CDR2 SVGIG (reference sequence). The CDR3 consists of 14 residues. V was shortened by 3 bases and J by 5 bases, with 16 bases between the two germline ends. The CDR3 region is CAWRTNLGAYGYTF. The CDR3 DNA reads TGTGCCTGGAGAACTAACCTCGGAGCATATGGCTACACCTTC. Full variable domain (outside the CDR3, taken from reference TRBV30 and TRBJ1-2): SQTIHQWPATLVQPVGSPLSLECTVEGTSNPNLYWYRQAAGRGLQLLFYSVGIGQISSEVPQNLSASRPQDRQFILSSKKLLLSDSGFYLCAWRTNLGAYGYTFGSGTRLTVV.

This clone was counted a few times. In DNA form, the CDR3 reads TGTGCCAGCAGCCGGGACATAAACACTGAAGCTTTCTTT. Its protein is CASSRDINTEAFF. The V gene is TRBV5-6, the J gene TRBJ1-1; perhaps TRBD1 as D (6 bases). V was cut by 4 bases and J by 2 bases, with 9 bases left in between. The CDR3 has 13 amino acids. Germline V lookup: CDR1 SGHDT, CDR2 YYEEEE.

This sequence joins TRBV29-1 and TRBJ1-2, with 10 bases aligning to TRBD1. Trimming removed 8 bases from V and 6 bases from J; junction bases left unmatched: 9. Germline loops: CDR1 SQVTM, CDR2 ANQGSEA. The CDR3 contains 13 residues. The CDR3 loop reads CSSQTGGADGYTF. Here the CDR3 DNA reads TGCAGCTCCCAGACAGGGGGCGCTGATGGCTACACCTTC.

This clone was detected once. The gene calls are TRBV27 and TRBJ1-2; 12 bases align to TRBD1. The junction had 9 bases not matched to a gene; V was cut back by 4 bases and J by 6 bases. This CDR3 region has 16 residues. Germline V lookup: CDR1 MNHEY, CDR2 SMNVEV (reference sequence). The CDR3 coding sequence is TGTGCCAGCAGTTCATTCCCCGGGACAGGGGGCGATGGCTACACCTTC. Protein sequence: CASSSFPGTGGDGYTF.